One T cell receptor (beta chain) is described in this entry. This entry comes from a study of blood T cell repertoires in COVID-19. Clones were sequenced by immunoSEQ multiplex PCR, and TCRdb holds only the in-frame ones, with some missing. Seen here are around 220,000 clones, around 84% observed once, and the top ten hold about 20%. With 2 bases removed from V and 4 bases from J, the gap between germline ends came to 10 bases. The CDR3 spans 14 residues. The V gene's germline CDR1 is MRHNA and CDR2 SNTAGT. The rearrangement uses TRBV6-4 and TRBJ2-3; TRBD2 is a possible D gene (5 bases). The TCR sequence derives from a man younger than 45 with active or convalescent COVID-19. Material for sequencing was peripheral blood. CDR3 region: CASSDAGGADTQYF. As DNA, the CDR3 is TGTGCCAGCAGTGACGCGGGTGGCGCAGATACGCAGTATTTT.